Listed here are 17 T cell receptor beta chains from one sample, sequenced in a study of cytomegalovirus exposure and HLA in healthy donors. Produced via immunoSEQ multiplex PCR; TCRdb's table is partial and in-frame only. Here the sample spans 150,000 or so clones, more than 70% being singletons. Sequenced: PBMCs. Receptor source: a human donor in good health.

J is TRBJ2-7 and V is TRBV29-1; 7 bases fit TRBD2. V was pared by 4 bases and J by 5 bases, with 11 bases of the junction left unmatched. The CDR3 consists of 14 residues. Per germline, CDR1 SQVTM and CDR2 ANQGSEA. The CDR3 bases are TGCAGCGTTGCGAGTCGACTAGCTATCGACGAGCAGTACTTC. Encoded protein: CSVASRLAIDEQYF.

This chain joins TRBV6-6 and TRBJ1-1; D remains ambiguous. Trimming took 0 bases from V and 7 from J, leaving 6 bases between them. The CDR3 covers 12 residues. CDR1 and CDR2 from the germline V gene are MNHNY and SVGAGI (reference sequence). In nucleotides, the CDR3 is TGTGCCAGCAGTTACTCAGCAAGTGAAGCTTTCTTT. Amino acid sequence: CASSYSASEAFF.

The chain joins TRBV2 to TRBJ2-1, with a tentative D call TRBD1 (7 bases). V gave up 7 bases and J gave up 1 base, with 17 bases separating them. Germline CDR1 reads SNHLY; CDR2 reads FYNNEI. This CDR3 region has 16 residues. The CDR3 DNA follows: TGTGCCAGCACAGATTTTTCAGGGGGGTCCTACAATGAGCAGTTCTTC. It is translated as CASTDFSGGSYNEQFF.

The V and J genes are TRBV28 and TRBJ1-3; no definite D call. This CDR3 contains 11 residues. Germline loops: CDR1 MDHEN, CDR2 SYDVKM. Trimming took off 10 bases at V and 0 bases at J, with 4 bases between the two ends. CDR3 loop: CATVSGNTIYF. CDR3 sequence (DNA): TGTGCCACCGTCTCTGGAAACACCATATATTTT.

This clone was observed once. The chain joins TRBV11-1 to TRBJ1-3; 11 bases fit TRBD1. V shed 5 bases and J 4 bases; nucleotides not matched to a gene: 7. Germline V lookup: CDR1 SGHAT, CDR2 FQDESV (reference sequence). This CDR3 region has 16 residues. The CDR3 region is CASSADRGQRGNTIYF. The CDR3 DNA sequence: TGTGCCAGCAGCGCGGACAGGGGGCAACGAGGAAACACCATATATTTT.

The gene calls are TRBV15 and TRBJ1-1; a possible D gene is TRBD1 (5 bases). From germline, CDR1 is LNHNV and CDR2 YYDKDF (reference sequence). The CDR3 length is 14 residues. Deletions cut 6 bases from V and 2 bases from J, with 13 bases between. The CDR3 DNA reads as TGTGCCACCAGAAATACACAGGCAAACACTGAAGCTTTCTTT. It is translated as CATRNTQANTEAFF.

The V gene is TRBV28, the J gene TRBJ2-7, with TRBD1 matching over 9 bases. Germline V gene sequence: CDR1 MDHEN, CDR2 SYDVKM. This CDR3 region has 15 residues. V lost 2 bases to trimming and J lost 3 bases; unmatched junction nucleotides: 5. CDR3: CASSLLDRGYYEQYF. The CDR3 nucleotides read TGTGCCAGCAGTTTACTAGACAGGGGGTACTACGAGCAGTACTTC.

This sequence joins TRBV2 and TRBJ1-1; perhaps TRBD1 as D (5 bases). The V end was cut by 4 bases, the J end by 3 bases, with 24 bases between. The CDR3 covers 18 residues. The germline CDR1 and CDR2 sequences are SNHLY and FYNNEI. The CDR3 is CASSVSSSFGGGDTEAFF. CDR3 nucleotide sequence: TGTGCCAGCAGTGTTTCTTCGTCTTTCGGGGGAGGGGACACTGAAGCTTTCTTT.

The gene calls are TRBV6-6 and TRBJ1-3, with D tentatively TRBD1 (6 bases). Trimming cost V 6 bases and J 1 base, with 10 bases left between them. The CDR3 is 14 residues long. Looked up from germline, CDR1 is MNHNY and CDR2 is SVGAGI (reference sequence). CDR3 in amino acids: CASRRTDSGNTIYF. CDR3 DNA: TGTGCCAGCAGGAGGACAGATTCTGGAAACACCATATATTTT.

The V gene is TRBV7-2, the J gene TRBJ2-5; D is uncertain. Looked up from germline, CDR1 is SGHTA and CDR2 is FQGNSA. Trimming took 1 base from V and 4 from J, leaving 7 bases between them. CDR3 length: 13 amino acids. The CDR3 spells CASSLGPGETQYF. Here the CDR3 DNA reads TGTGCCAGCAGCTTAGGGCCGGGAGAGACCCAGTACTTC.

The table lists this clone with a count of one. The chain has TRBV7-2 and TRBJ1-3; D remains unclear. Germline V CDR1 and CDR2: SGHTA, FQGNSA. V was shortened by 0 bases and J by 1 base, with 7 bases between the two germline ends. The CDR3 spans 15 residues. The CDR3 reads CASSLARISGNTIYF. In DNA, the CDR3 is TGTGCCAGCAGCTTAGCGAGGATATCTGGAAACACCATATATTTT.

The chain couples TRBV6-5 to TRBJ2-1, with 10 positions matching TRBD2. Germline lookup yields CDR1 MNHEY and CDR2 SVGAGI. This CDR3 has 14 amino acids. Losses at the gene ends were 4 bases for V and 15 bases for J; bases not matched to a gene: 12. The CDR3 protein is CASSLAASGGSPFF. In DNA, the CDR3 is TGTGCCAGCAGTTTGGCGGCTAGCGGGGGCTCCCCGTTCTTC.

The chain joins TRBV5-6 to TRBJ1-1, with D unclear. V was clipped by 6 bases and J by 1 base, with 10 bases between them. CDR1 SGHDT and CDR2 YYEEEE come from the germline V gene. The CDR3 spans 13 residues. The CDR3: CASNFRGNTEAFF. CDR3 nucleotides: TGTGCCAGCAACTTCCGGGGGAACACTGAAGCTTTCTTT.

The rearrangement links TRBV28 to TRBJ1-3, with D possibly matching TRBD1 (6 bases). This CDR3 spans 14 amino acids. The V gene lost 6 bases and the J gene lost 4 bases, with 13 bases spanning the gap. CDR1 is MDHEN, CDR2 SYDVKM, per germline. The CDR3 nucleotides read TGTGCCAGCAGGTTACAGGGATCCGGAAACACCATATATTTT. Protein: CASRLQGSGNTIYF.

The chain recombines TRBV7-2 with TRBJ1-2; D unresolved. Germline V gene data show CDR1 as SGHTA and CDR2 as FQGNSA. V was cut by 1 base and J by 4 bases, with 10 bases left in between. The CDR3 runs 14 residues. CDR3 bases: TGTGCCAGCAGCTTAGGGGCGGGGATCTATGGCTACACCTTC. Its protein is CASSLGAGIYGYTF.

The V gene is TRBV5-5, the J gene TRBJ2-3; perhaps TRBD2 as D (5 bases). The CDR3 contains 14 residues. Germline V CDR1 and CDR2: SGHKS, YYEKEE (reference sequence). Trimming cost V 4 bases and J 2 bases, with 11 bases left between them. CDR3 loop: CASSPEGHTDTQYF. In DNA, the CDR3 is TGTGCCAGCAGCCCTGAGGGTCACACAGATACGCAGTATTTT.

The chain carries TRBV5-1 and TRBJ2-3; D perhaps matches TRBD2 (6 bases). Trimming shortened V by 0 bases and J by 1 base, and 15 bases separated the two germline ends. CDR1 is SGHRS, CDR2 YFSETQ, per germline. The CDR3 sequence is 17 residues long. In DNA form, the CDR3 reads TGCGCCAGCAGCTTGGGACAACTAGCTACGGGCACAGATACGCAGTATTTT. Protein product: CASSLGQLATGTDTQYF.